The rows below give T cell receptor beta chains drawn from one sample of a study of T cell repertoires in cytomegalovirus infection. What these receptors recognize is not known. TCRdb recomputed calls from the reads with MiXCR, one row per CDR3 protein. The sample shows 680,000 or so distinct CDR3 sequences, 33% of them seen only once. Sequenced material: cultured PBMCs, taken from culture after CMV antigen stimulation. These receptors were collected from a human donor in good health (CMV status not recorded). Some clones in this sample may be carry-over from other donors' samples. Both conserved end residues are part of each CDR3.

>TRBV5-6
CASSPDRENNEQFF
>TRBV19
CASSIVGGVTYNEQFF
>TRBV28
CASSFLRGGVNTEAFF
>TRBV4-2
CASSQDGTDTQYF
>TRBV10-3
CAISGAVRTGDAGANVLTF
>TRBV7-2
CASSPRGYYGYTF
>TRBV7-2
CASMVGRGQPQHF
>TRBV11-2
CASSLEGTGDYEQFF
>TRBV7-2
CASSSRLAHSSYNEQFF
>TRBV27
CASSPLWDTDYEQYF
>TRBV6-6
CASSYMTPLRRGPITDTQYF
>TRBV6-2/TRBV6-3
CASRHRDPAPAKNIQYF
>TRBV7-9
CASSSTLAGKLKPQHF
>TRBV28
CASSPPRHRNEKLFF
>TRBV7-8
CASSLVPNYEQYF
>TRBV27
CASSLGPTNEKLFF
>TRBV19
CASSKVLGQGNYGYTF
>TRBV7-2
CASSSLGLAGTRDTQYF
>TRBV7-8
CASSSRGGGETQYF
>TRBV20-1
CSCGQGTEAFF
>TRBV5-5
CASSLRGLAPAGGELFF
>TRBV5-3
CASSLVPGTDGYTF
>TRBV6-6
CASSFSSTPLNEQFF